This TCR beta chain is from a study of molecular identifiers for immune sequencing clone quantification (dated by TCRdb to the late 2010s). Regarding the study in general: For a replicate experiment, the RNA from either approximately 20,000 or 100,000 naive CD8 T cells was divided into five aliquots, and four of those aliquots went on to sequencing. This methods study used CD8 T cells to benchmark TCR RNA copy counting and molecular-identifier clustering-based TCR repertoire sequencing (MIDCIRS).

Libraries of naive CD8 T cells were built from anywhere between about 17,000 and 1,000,000 sorted cells, with 10%, 30% or 50% of the purified RNA used. Naive CD8 T cells were FACS-sorted as CD8+CD4-CCR7+CD45RA+ on a BD FACSAria II into RLT Plus buffer. Detection sensitivity was tested by spiking Jurkat RNA equal to approximately 9 TCR copies' worth into samples containing roughly 19,000-1,000,000 naive CD8 T cells. Enrichment of CD8 T cells was done with RosetteSep CD8+ T Cell Enrichment Cocktail plus Ficoll-Paque, and ACK red cell lysis came afterward. The library was produced with PCR. Sequencing used a NextSeq 500. Preparation of bulk TCR libraries followed a previously described approach, with the TCR primers listed in Table S5. Purification of total RNA was performed with the Qiagen AllPrep DNA/RNA kit. Before any analysis, reads coming from multiple sequencing runs of the same library were combined into one pool. Concerning the study's data processing: Reads were retained only if the reads had an exact TCR constant sequence, and the retained reads were trimmed to 150 nt and grouped according to their 12-nt molecular barcodes. Reads in each barcode group were sub-clustered using a 15% Levenshtein threshold, and a quality-weighted consensus sequence was built for each RNA molecule. Non-functional sequences were discarded, and so were lower-count sequences lying one edit away from another sequence. Barcode sub-clusters with fewer than 20% of the maximum read count were removed, based on fitting two negative binomial distributions. The public sequencing data were trimmed at Q25 with fastp and processed into clonotypes with MiXCR by TCRdb, which kept only in-frame beta chains. Each entry is one CDR3 protein sequence, shown with its most common DNA and genes. The V and J calls and clone size come from TCRdb's table, not from the authors' own analysis. Across this sample there are roughly 320,000 distinct CDR3 sequences, with roughly 24% seen only once. The ten most abundant clones make up approximately 0.74% of the sample.

Broad study findings and their caveats: Naive libraries contained spiked-in Jurkat TCR RNA (approximately nine copies' worth), which is not part of the donor repertoire. Identical TCR molecules sharing a barcode could cause highly expanded clone sizes to be underestimated. Spiked-in Jurkat TCR RNA equal to a single cell's worth was reported to be detectable even within 1,100,000 naive CD8 T cells. When barcode sub-clustering was not used, chimeric consensus sequences inflated TCR diversity, with chimeras reaching as high as 47%. About 2.9 recovered TCR RNA copies per cell were obtained by modeling, versus roughly 9.1 by digital PCR, implying a capture efficiency of 30% to 35%. Clones above 20 RNA copies held over 98% of molecules in CMV-specific effector cells but under 1% in naive cells.

This clonotype was counted at least ten times. Its antigen specificity is not known. No base quality information exists; no much larger clone differs at one position. Trimming costs V 4 bases and J 4 bases, and their ends lie 2 bases apart. CDR1 and CDR2, looked up from the germline V gene, are SNHLY and FYNNEI. The CDR3 starts with the cysteine, ends with the phenylalanine, and has 10 residues. The retained sequence is limited to the CDR3, 30 bases, with the frame set at the first base. This receptor chain uses TRBV2 and TRBJ2-7; the D gene cannot be resolved reliably. The TCR originated in a human donor in good health. Some libraries in this study had Jurkat cell RNA spiked in. The sample was naive CD8+ T cells from blood, with Jurkat cell RNA spiked in. The cell subset or site label for this specimen denotes: FACS-sorted CD8+CD4-CCR7+CD45RA+ naive T cells. Here is the DNA: TGTGCCAGCAGTGGGTACGAGCAGTACTTC. Translation gives CASSGYEQYF.